This T cell receptor (beta chain) was recovered during a study of TIL therapy for anti-PD-1-resistant metastatic lung cancer. Time point in this sample: pre-treatment sample, taken before nivolumab and TIL therapy. Most excised metastases sampled were pleural nodules or supraclavicular lymph nodes. Study-level findings and limits: Compared with baseline intratumoral T cells, expanded TIL cultures were more clonal and less diverse (about 5.8% vs 31%).

A word on this clone: Its target is unknown.

In germline, CDR1 is WSHSY, CDR2 SAAADI. The V and J ends lost 8 bases and 5 bases, in that order; junction bases with no gene match: 10. CDR3 length: 15 residues. The immunoSEQ assay was v3. Sequencing depth was approximately 1.8 million read pairs for survey level, roughly 5-6.5 million for deep. TCRdb's table, derived via immunoSEQ multiplex PCR, lists solely in-frame clones and lacks some. The sample includes over 25,000 clones, 72% of them seen just once. The origin of this receptor is a person between 25 and 79 years old with non-small cell lung cancer. The material was tumor tissue, obtained at baseline. V gene TRBV10-2 combines with J gene TRBJ2-5, with TRBD2 matching 11 bases. CDR3: CASSLAGGGWETQYF. CDR3 coding DNA: TGCGCCAGCTCGTTAGCGGGGGGGGGATGGGAGACCCAGTACTTC.